This T cell receptor beta chain stems from a study of T cells in localized non-small cell lung cancer. General study results and limits: Adjacent lung tissue had a median approximately 57 of the top 100 clones found in the tumor. Density of T cells in blood, when higher, went with longer overall survival. Uninvolved nearby lung showed the greatest T cell clonality, exceeding that found in tumor.

The count of this clone is one. The antigen is unknown. Sequenced by immunoSEQ multiplex PCR; TCRdb stores in-frame clones only, minus some. The table shows 70,000 to 95,000 clones, with under 95% occurring only once. CDR1 is SGHVS and CDR2 is FNYEAQ in the germline V gene. The ends lost 3 bases at V and 15 bases at J; junction bases unmatched: 7. This CDR3 spans 13 amino acids. The J gene is TRBJ2-1, the V gene TRBV7-6; 11 bases line up with TRBD2. The TCR originated in a woman between 40 and 69 years old with stage II squamous cell lung carcinoma. The input for sequencing was PBMCs, taken before any cancer treatment. The CDR3 is CASSLGTSGGVFF. As DNA, the CDR3 is TGTGCCAGCAGCTTGGGTACTAGCGGGGGAGTGTTCTTC.